This T cell receptor beta chain came from a study of cytomegalovirus exposure and HLA in healthy donors. Study-level findings and limits: Most observed TCR sequences were rare, whereas some public TCRs were detected in many donors. The study recorded 160 or so TCR beta chains that were cytomegalovirus-associated.

The study ran its PCR with 60 Vbeta and 13 Jbeta primers. The repertoire was sequenced with immunoSEQ multiplex PCR; TCRdb's copy has only in-frame clones and lacks some. Counted here are about 140,000 clones, around 65% occurring once; the ten biggest clones make up 6.5%. This clone was picked up one time. Its target is not known. V lost 4 bases, J lost 7 bases, and 10 bases lay in between. The V gene's germline CDR1 is SGHTA and CDR2 FQGNSA. This CDR3 spans 12 amino acids. V is TRBV7-2 and J is TRBJ1-2; perhaps TRBD1 as D (6 bases). The sequence derives from a woman aged 55 to 70 in good health and CMV-seronegative. Sequenced material: PBMCs. CDR3 bases: TGTGCCAGCAGCTCCATAGGGGGTGGCTACACCTTC. Amino acid sequence: CASSSIGGGYTF.